This T cell receptor beta chain appears in the sequencing data of a study of shared clonotypes between healthy human individuals. Study information: Three plates each covered CD4 naive and memory; CD8 naive two, CD8 memory one.

Trimming removed 4 bases at V and 7 bases at J, with 14 bases between. CDR3 length: 13 residues. Germline values: CDR1 SQVTM, CDR2 ANQGSEA. As concerns this clone: The antigen is undetermined.

Clones were sequenced by immunoSEQ multiplex PCR, and TCRdb holds only the in-frame ones, with some missing. The table shows about 1,500,000 clones, with roughly 97% occurring only once. General study points: Some clonotypes were shared by all four sorted-subset donors, while others were not shared. The non-shared ones had lower generation probabilities than the shared ones. Genetic and exposure-history diversity was limited by the small donor number. Generally, naive subsets came out with larger estimated richness than memory subsets.

This chain joins TRBV29-1 and TRBJ2-4, with D perhaps given as TRBD1 or TRBD2 (5 bases each). Input material: naive CD4+ T cells sorted from blood. Subset noted: CD45RA+ positively selected. The receptor's source is a man aged 25 to 45 in good health. The CDR3 here is CSVGLGEGNIQYF. CDR3 nucleotide sequence: TGCAGCGTTGGTTTAGGCGAGGGGAACATTCAGTACTTC.